The 21 T cell receptor beta chains below all came from one sample that was sequenced in a study of human T cells and chemical hapten exposure. Time point specified: healthy volunteer bleed at 2 weeks. Researchers extracted total RNA from unfractionated whole blood. Each CDR3 protein is one row after TCRdb ran MiXCR on the RACE reads. The repertoire includes 130,000 or so distinct CDR3 sequences, approximately 8.3% of them detected once, and 1.5% to 2% sits in the top ten. Sample: whole blood. Receptors originate from a male donor in good health. Some clones in this sample may be carry-over from other donors' samples.

The chain carries TRBV20-1 and TRBJ2-5; D remains unclear. The germline V gene has CDR1 DFQATT and CDR2 SNEGSKA (reference sequence). Trimming removed 5 bases from V and 2 bases from J, with 9 bases in between. CDR3 length: 12 residues. This chain's CDR3 is CSASPLQETQYF. Here the CDR3 DNA reads TGCAGTGCTTCACCATTACAAGAGACCCAGTACTTC.

The chain recombines TRBV20-1 with TRBJ1-4, with unresolved D. The V gene's germline CDR1 is DFQATT and CDR2 SNEGSKA (reference sequence). CDR3 size: 16 residues. Between the trimmed V and J ends, which lost 2 bases and 7 bases, there was a span of 20 bases. The CDR3 bases are TGCAGTGCTAGACAGGACCCCTATACCCCCGTTGAAAAACTGTTTTTT. Translation gives CSARQDPYTPVEKLFF.

The V gene is TRBV10-3, the J gene TRBJ2-4; D might be TRBD1 or TRBD2, each matching 6 bases. In germline, CDR1 is ENHRY, CDR2 SYGVKD. With 3 bases removed from V and 1 base from J, the gap between germline ends came to 16 bases. The CDR3 has 17 amino acids. The CDR3 region is CAISDGVRRGAKNIQYF. The CDR3, as DNA: TGTGCCATCAGTGACGGGGTGCGGAGGGGGGCCAAAAACATTCAGTACTTC.

This clonotype occurred many times. The rearrangement joins TRBV19 to TRBJ1-2, with D unresolved. Germline assignment: CDR1 LNHDA and CDR2 SQIVND (reference sequence). This CDR3 has 16 residues. Trimming left V 3 bases short and J 6 bases short, with 20 bases between. CDR3 nucleotide sequence: TGTGCCAGTAGTATTAAAGTTTCTCGGGGTCCAGATGGCTACACCTTC. Amino acids: CASSIKVSRGPDGYTF. Variable domain in full (rest from reference TRBV19 and TRBJ1-2): DGGITQSPKYLFRKEGQNVTLSCEQNLNHDAMYWYRQDPGQGLRLIYYSQIVNDFQKGDIAEGYSVSREKKESFPLTVTSAQKNPTAFYLCASSIKVSRGPDGYTFGSGTRLTVV.

This clonotype was picked up a small number of times. The genes are TRBV10-3 and TRBJ1-2, with D unresolved. V was cut by 3 bases and J by 4 bases, with 12 bases left in between. CDR3 length equals 14 residues. Per germline, CDR1 ENHRY and CDR2 SYGVKD. The DNA for the CDR3 is TGTGCCATCAGTGACTCGGGTAAAGGCTATGGCTACACCTTC. It specifies CAISDSGKGYGYTF.

V and J are TRBV7-2 and TRBJ2-7; D remains ambiguous. The CDR3 is 15 amino acids. The V gene's germline CDR1 is SGHTA and CDR2 FQGNSA. Deletions cut 1 base from V and 6 bases from J, with 16 bases between. The CDR3 DNA reads TGTGCCAGCAGCTTAGAAGGACGTAGGGCCGTCGAGCAGTACTTC. Translating gives CASSLEGRRAVEQYF.

The V gene is TRBV12-5, the J gene TRBJ2-1; 11 bases are a match to TRBD2. Germline assignment: CDR1 LGHNT and CDR2 FRNRAP. CDR3 length: 15 residues. After removal of 7 bases from V and 2 bases from J, the junction contained 4 bases not matched to a gene. The CDR3 DNA reads TGTGCTAGTGCCCCGACTAGCGGGGCCTACAATGAGCAGTTCTTC. Translating gives CASAPTSGAYNEQFF.

About this clonotype itself: The final CDR3 position lacks the conserved phenylalanine or tryptophan, pointing to a likely read error. The chain uses TRBV20-1 and TRBJ2-7; TRBD2 might be the D (6 bases). The CDR3 runs to 13 residues. Trimming stripped 6 bases from V and 0 bases from J, with 12 bases between. The germline V gene encodes CDR1 DFQATT and CDR2 SNEGSKA (reference sequence). CDR3 amino acids: CSANSGYSYEQYS. The CDR3 nucleotides are TGCAGTGCGAATAGCGGTTACTCCTACGAGCAGTACTCC.

CDR3 coding DNA: TGTGCCAGCAGCTTAGGGGAAGCTGGGGCCAACGTCCTGACTTTC. Translated, it gives CASSLGEAGANVLTF. The V gene is TRBV7-2, the J gene TRBJ2-6; no firm D call. The CDR3 length is 15 residues. V lost 1 base to trimming and J lost 2 bases, with 6 bases between them. Germline CDR1 SGHTA, CDR2 FQGNSA.

The chain employs TRBV7-2 and TRBJ2-5; TRBD1 matches 8 bases. The CDR3 is 15 residues long. The V gene end was trimmed by 4 bases and the J gene end by 2 bases; junction bases not matched to a gene: 6. CDR1 is SGHTA, CDR2 FQGNSA, per germline. CDR3 nucleotides: TGTGCCAGCAGCTCAAGACAGGGGAGGCAAGAGACCCAGTACTTC. It specifies CASSSRQGRQETQYF.

CDR3 bases: TGTGCCAGCAGTCCCCGGGGGGGAAGGGCTGGCTACACCTTC. Translating it yields CASSPRGGRAGYTF. The chain joins TRBV27 to TRBJ1-2, with D tentatively TRBD1 (5 bases). V lost 5 bases, J lost 7 bases, and 17 bases lay in between. CDR3 length: 14 residues. Germline loops: CDR1 MNHEY, CDR2 SMNVEV (reference sequence).

In this sample, this clonotype turned up a few times. V and J are TRBV7-9 and TRBJ1-2; D gene uncertain. The CDR3 is made up of 11 amino acids. Germline-derived CDR1 and CDR2 are SEHNR and FQNEAQ (reference sequence). Trimming removed 5 bases from V and 5 bases from J, with 6 bases in between. CDR3 bases: TGTGCCAGCAGCCTCAGATATGGCTACACCTTC. It codes for CASSLRYGYTF.

This clonotype was counted ten times or more. The chain recombines TRBV29-1 with TRBJ1-2; 8 bases are a match to TRBD1. After removal of 3 bases from V and 10 bases from J, the junction contained 13 bases not matched to a gene. The germline CDR1 and CDR2 sequences are SQVTM and ANQGSEA. This CDR3 comprises 14 residues. In DNA, the CDR3 is TGCAGCGTTGACCACAGGGGGTACGAGGTGCCCTACACCTTC. Translation: CSVDHRGYEVPYTF.

This clonotype was counted only a few times. J is TRBJ1-2 and V is TRBV5-5, with unresolved D. V lost 0 bases, J lost 5 bases, and 14 bases lay in between. Germline V gives CDR1 SGHKS, CDR2 YYEKEE (reference sequence). CDR3 size: 15 residues. The CDR3 spells CASSLVQVAVYGYTF. The CDR3, as DNA: TGTGCCAGCAGCTTGGTCCAGGTTGCAGTGTATGGCTACACCTTC.

The CDR3 bases are TGCGCCAGCAGCTTGGTGTCCCTCGACGAGCAGTACTTC. It codes for CASSLVSLDEQYF. This sequence joins TRBV5-1 and TRBJ2-7, with unresolved D. Germline V lookup: CDR1 SGHRS, CDR2 YFSETQ. This CDR3 has 13 residues. Between the trimmed V and J ends, which lost 0 bases and 5 bases, there was a span of 9 bases.

This clonotype was counted only a few times. The chain couples TRBV7-2 to TRBJ2-5; 10 bases are a match to TRBD2. V shed 4 bases and J 2 bases; nucleotides not matched to a gene: 4. The CDR3 runs 15 residues. Germline CDR1 and CDR2: SGHTA and FQGNSA. The CDR3 region has the DNA TGTGCCAGCAGCTACCGGACTAGCGGACAAGAGACCCAGTACTTC. Protein product: CASSYRTSGQETQYF.

This clonotype was detected a few times. This chain connects TRBV9 to TRBJ2-1; weak D call: TRBD1 (6 bases). The CDR3 is made up of 15 amino acids. Trimming shortened V by 3 bases and J by 4 bases, and 14 bases separated the two germline ends. Germline V CDR1 and CDR2: SGDLS, YYNGEE. CDR3 coding DNA: TGTGCCAGCAGCGAGGTGGACAGTGATTACAATGAGCAGTTCTTC. The encoded protein is CASSEVDSDYNEQFF.

This clonotype was seen at least ten times. The V and J genes are TRBV14 and TRBJ2-2; D is perhaps TRBD1 (5 bases). V dropped 3 bases and J dropped 2 bases, with 7 bases sitting between them. CDR3 size: 14 residues. Germline V gene data show CDR1 as SGHDN and CDR2 as FVKESK. The CDR3 loop reads CASSQQGNTGELFF. DNA of the CDR3: TGTGCCAGCAGCCAGCAGGGTAACACCGGGGAGCTGTTTTTT. Filled out from reference TRBV14 and TRBJ2-2, the complete variable domain reads EAGVTQFPSHSVIEKGQTVTLRCDPISGHDNLYWYRRVMGKEIKFLLHFVKESKQDESGMPNNRFLAERTGGTYSTLKVQPAELEDSGVYFCASSQQGNTGELFFGEGSRLTVL.

This clonotype occurred many times. The chain has TRBV6-5 and TRBJ2-1; 10 bases line up with TRBD1. V shed 5 bases and J 1 base; nucleotides not matched to a gene: 11. Per the germline V gene, CDR1 is MNHEY and CDR2 is SVGAGI. The CDR3 spans 18 residues. CDR3 amino acids: CASSPPQGQGRSYNEQFF. The CDR3 nucleotides read TGTGCCAGCAGTCCCCCGCAGGGACAGGGGAGGTCCTACAATGAGCAGTTCTTC.

The rearrangement uses TRBV6-5 and TRBJ1-6, with D perhaps TRBD1 (6 bases). Trimming stripped 4 bases from V and 0 bases from J, with 19 bases between. CDR1 MNHEY and CDR2 SVGAGI come from the germline V gene. This CDR3 region has 19 residues. The DNA of the CDR3 is TGTGCCAGCAGTTTTCAAACATCGACAGGAAGCTCCTATAATTCACCCCTCCACTTT. Residues: CASSFQTSTGSSYNSPLHF.

The chain couples TRBV4-1 to TRBJ2-3; D unclear. V was cut by 3 bases and J by 3 bases, with 16 bases left in between. CDR3 length equals 16 residues. Germline-derived CDR1 and CDR2 are MGHRA and YSYEKL. The CDR3 sequence is CASSQITLAGTDTQYF. CDR3 coding DNA: TGCGCCAGCAGCCAGATCACCTTAGCAGGAACAGATACGCAGTATTTT.